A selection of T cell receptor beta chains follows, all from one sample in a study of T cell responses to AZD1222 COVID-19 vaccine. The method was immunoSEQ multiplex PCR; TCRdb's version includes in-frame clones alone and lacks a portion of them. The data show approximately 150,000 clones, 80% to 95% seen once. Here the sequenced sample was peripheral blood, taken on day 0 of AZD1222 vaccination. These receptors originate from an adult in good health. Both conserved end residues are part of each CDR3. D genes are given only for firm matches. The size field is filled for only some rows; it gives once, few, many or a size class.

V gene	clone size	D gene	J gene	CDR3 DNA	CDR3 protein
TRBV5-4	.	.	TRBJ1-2	TGTGCCAGCAGCTGGAGGAGTGGGGGCCGGGATGGCTACACCTTC	CASSWRSGGRDGYTF
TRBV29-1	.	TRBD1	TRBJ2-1	TGCAGCGTTCTCCGGGACAGGACCTACAATGAGCAGTTCTTC	CSVLRDRTYNEQFF
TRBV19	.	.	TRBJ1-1	TGTGCCAGTAGTATGAGGGGGATCTGGGGGGTCCCTGAAGCTTTCTTT	CASSMRGIWGVPEAFF
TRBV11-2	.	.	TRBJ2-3	TGTGCCAGCAGCGCCGGGACTCCCGATACGCAGTATTTT	CASSAGTPDTQYF
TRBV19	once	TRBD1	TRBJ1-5	TGTGCCAGTAGTTCCCGGGACAGGGTCAATCAGCCCCAGCATTTT	CASSSRDRVNQPQHF
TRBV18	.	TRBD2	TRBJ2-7	TGTGCCAGCTCACCAACACTAGCGGGAATCTACGAGCAGTACTTC	CASSPTLAGIYEQYF
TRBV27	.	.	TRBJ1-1	TGTGCCAGCAGGCGGACGGGGCACTTGAACACTGAAGCTTTCTTT	CASRRTGHLNTEAFF
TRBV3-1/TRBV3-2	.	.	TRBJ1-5	TGTGCCAGCAGCCACTCATCGGGGGCCGGTCAGCCCCAGCATTTT	CASSHSSGAGQPQHF
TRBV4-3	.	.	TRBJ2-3	TGCGCCAGCAGCCATGGGGACGTGGATACGCAGTATTTT	CASSHGDVDTQYF
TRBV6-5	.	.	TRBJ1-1	TGTGCCAGCGGGACCTCCATCCCGCTTCCTGAAGCTTTCTTT	CASGTSIPLPEAFF
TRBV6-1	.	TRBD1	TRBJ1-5	TGTGCCAGCAGTGAAGGGACAGGGGGCTTGAATCAGCCCCAGCATTTT	CASSEGTGGLNQPQHF
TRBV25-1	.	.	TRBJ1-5	TGTGCCAGCAGGGCCTCGGGTGGGACACAAAGCAATCAGCCCCAGCATTTT	CASRASGGTQSNQPQHF
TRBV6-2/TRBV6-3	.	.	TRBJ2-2	TGTGCCAGCAGTTTCCGGAGGAACACCGGGGAGCTGTTTTTT	CASSFRRNTGELFF
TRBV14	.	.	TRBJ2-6	TGTGCCAGTGACCTTTCTGGGGCCAACGTCCTGACTTTC	CASDLSGANVLTF
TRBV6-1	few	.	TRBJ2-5	TGTGCCAGCAGTGTAGAGGGGACAAGCACACAAGAGACCCAGTACTTC	CASSVEGTSTQETQYF
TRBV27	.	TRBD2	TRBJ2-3	TGTGCCAGCAGTGAGGCGGGACTAGCGGGGGTGGTCGATACGCAGTATTTT	CASSEAGLAGVVDTQYF
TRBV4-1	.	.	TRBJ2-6	TGCGCCAGCAGCCAAGTGGGGACTGGGGCCAACGTCCTGACTTTC	CASSQVGTGANVLTF
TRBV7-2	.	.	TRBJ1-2	TGTGCCAGCAGCTTAGATGGGGGGCAGGATGGCTACACCTTC	CASSLDGGQDGYTF
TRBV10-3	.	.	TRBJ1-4	TGTGCCATCAGCCGGACGGGGCAACCTAATGAAAAACTGTTTTTT	CAISRTGQPNEKLFF
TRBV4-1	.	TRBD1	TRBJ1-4	TGCGCCAGCAGCCAGGAGGACAGGGGCCAGGTGTTTTTT	CASSQEDRGQVFF
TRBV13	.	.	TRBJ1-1	TGTGCCAGCAGCTTTTGGCAGGGGAGCACTGAAGCTTTCTTT	CASSFWQGSTEAFF
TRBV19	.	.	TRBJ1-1	TGTGCCAGTAATCAGGGGTTATCCTCTTTCTTT	CASNQGLSSFF
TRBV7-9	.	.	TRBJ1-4	TGTGCCAGCAGCTTAGGGGAATGGGCTAATGAAAAACTGTTTTTT	CASSLGEWANEKLFF
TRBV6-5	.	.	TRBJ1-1	TGTGCCAGCAGAAAGGAAGGGGCGAACACTGAAGCTTTCTTT	CASRKEGANTEAFF
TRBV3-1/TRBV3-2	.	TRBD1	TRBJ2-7	TGTGCCAGCAGCCAAGAGTTGGGACAGTGGCTCGAGCAGTACTTC	CASSQELGQWLEQYF
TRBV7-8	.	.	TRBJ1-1	TGTGCCAGCAGCCCCGGACAGACCACTGAAGCTTTCTTT	CASSPGQTTEAFF
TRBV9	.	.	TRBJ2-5	TGTGCCAGCAGCGTAGAGGGTGAGACCCAGTACTTC	CASSVEGETQYF
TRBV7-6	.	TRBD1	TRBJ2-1	TGTGCCAGCAGCGCGCAGACAGGGAGCCCCTACAATGAGCAGTTCTTC	CASSAQTGSPYNEQFF
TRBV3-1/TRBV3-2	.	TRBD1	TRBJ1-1	TGTGCCAGCAGCCAAGGACAGGGGAACACTGAAGCTTTCTTT	CASSQGQGNTEAFF
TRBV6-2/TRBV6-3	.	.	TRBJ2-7	TGTGCCAGCAGTAAGGGTGGCGAGCAGTACTTC	CASSKGGEQYF
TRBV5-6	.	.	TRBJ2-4	TGTGCCAGCAGTCTTAGGACTGTAGCCAAAAACATTCAGTACTTC	CASSLRTVAKNIQYF
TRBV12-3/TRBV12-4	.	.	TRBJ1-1	TGTGCCAGCAGTTTAGGGCTGGGAACTGAAGCTTTCTTT	CASSLGLGTEAFF
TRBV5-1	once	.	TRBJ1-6	TGCGCCAGCAGCTTCCAGGGAAATGGGTCACCCCTCCACTTT	CASSFQGNGSPLHF
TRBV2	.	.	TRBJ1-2	TGTGCCAGCAGGTGGGGTGCCTATGGCTACACCTTC	CASRWGAYGYTF
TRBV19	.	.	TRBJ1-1	TGTGCCAGTAGTATGAACTCGAACACTGAAGCTTTCTTT	CASSMNSNTEAFF
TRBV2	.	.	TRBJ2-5	TGTGCCAGCCGCGTTAACAGGGAGATAGAGACCCAGTACTTC	CASRVNREIETQYF
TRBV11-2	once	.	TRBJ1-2	TGTGCCAGCAGCTTGCAGGGAGACTATGGCTACACCTTC	CASSLQGDYGYTF
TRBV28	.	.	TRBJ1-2	TGTGCCAGCAGTGAAGGGACGGTTAACTATGGCTACACCTTC	CASSEGTVNYGYTF
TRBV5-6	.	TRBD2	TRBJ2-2	TGTGCCAGCAGCTTGCCAGGACTAGCTAACACCGGGGAGCTGTTTTTT	CASSLPGLANTGELFF
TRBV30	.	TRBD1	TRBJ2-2	TGTGCCTGGGATCCTCTCGGGACAGGGGCCGGGGAGCTGTTTTTT	CAWDPLGTGAGELFF
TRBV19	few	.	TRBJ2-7	TGTGCCAGTAGTATTGCGAGCGAGCAGTACTTC	CASSIASEQYF
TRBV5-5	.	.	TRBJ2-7	TGTGCCAGCAGCCGTGGACGGACCTCCTACGAGCAGTACTTC	CASSRGRTSYEQYF